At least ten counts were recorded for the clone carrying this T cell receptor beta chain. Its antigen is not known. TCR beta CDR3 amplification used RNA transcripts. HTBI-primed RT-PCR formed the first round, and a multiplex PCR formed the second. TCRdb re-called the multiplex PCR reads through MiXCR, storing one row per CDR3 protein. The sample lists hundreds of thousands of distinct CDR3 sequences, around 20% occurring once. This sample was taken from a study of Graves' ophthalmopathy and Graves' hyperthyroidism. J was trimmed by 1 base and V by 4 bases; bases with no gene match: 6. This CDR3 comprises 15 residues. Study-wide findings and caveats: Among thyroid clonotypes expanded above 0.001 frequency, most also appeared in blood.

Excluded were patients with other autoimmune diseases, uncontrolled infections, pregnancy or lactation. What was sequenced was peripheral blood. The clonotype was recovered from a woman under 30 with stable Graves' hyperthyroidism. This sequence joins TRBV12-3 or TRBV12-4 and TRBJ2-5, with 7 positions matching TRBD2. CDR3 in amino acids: CASSSRLAGQETQYF. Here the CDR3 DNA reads TGTGCCAGCAGTTCCAGACTAGCAGGCCAAGAGACCCAGTACTTC.